This T cell receptor (beta chain) was found in a study of cytomegalovirus exposure and HLA in healthy donors. Study outcomes and limitations: Some V segments, TRBV6-2 and TRBV6-3 among them, were indistinguishable and were therefore excluded.

As to this clone: Its antigen is unknown.

PCR amplification relied on 60 Vbeta primers (plus 13 Jbeta primers). Method: immunoSEQ multiplex PCR; TCRdb's copy keeps in-frame clones and lacks some. Of 150,000 to 200,000 clones listed, roughly four fifths are singletons. Germline CDR1 is SQVTM and CDR2 is ANQGSEA. The CDR3 contains 14 residues. V dropped 4 bases and J dropped 2; count of bases not matched to a gene: 5. The chain joins TRBV29-1 to TRBJ1-2, with TRBD1 identical over 9 bases. The sequence came from a man aged 35 to 55 in good health and CMV-seronegative. The sequencing input was PBMCs. The CDR3 region is CSVVGTGRNYGYTF. The CDR3, as DNA: TGCAGCGTTGTCGGGACAGGGAGAAACTATGGCTACACCTTC.